This TCR beta chain was captured by sequencing in a study of CD8+ T cells in alopecia areata. Study overall: After 6 to 18 months of tofacitinib, follow-up continued 6 months off drug. General study points: Especially in alopecia totalis/universalis, lesional scalp showed greater clonality than normal scalp did.

The treatment is: oral pan-JAK inhibitor, 5-10 mg twice daily. The V and J ends lost 3 bases and 4 bases, in that order; junction bases with no gene match: 5. The germline CDR1 and CDR2 sequences are SEHNR and FQNEAQ (reference sequence). The CDR3 is 15 amino acids. cDNA prepared by RNA extraction and subsequent reverse transcription served as the template for sequencing. The assay was immunoSEQ multiplex PCR, and TCRdb's table has in-frame clones only and misses some. Here the sample spans 150,000 to 200,000 clones, 65% being singletons. Remarks on this clone: The antigen is not known.

This sequence was found in a human donor with alopecia areata. V is TRBV7-9 and J is TRBJ2-5, with TRBD2 identical over 10 bases. The specimen was CD4+ T cells sorted from blood, collected at week 4, from a patient treated with tofacitinib. This CDR3 is CASSFSGGLRETQYF. CDR3 DNA sequence: TGTGCCAGCAGCTTTAGCGGGGGGCTAAGAGAGACCCAGTACTTC.